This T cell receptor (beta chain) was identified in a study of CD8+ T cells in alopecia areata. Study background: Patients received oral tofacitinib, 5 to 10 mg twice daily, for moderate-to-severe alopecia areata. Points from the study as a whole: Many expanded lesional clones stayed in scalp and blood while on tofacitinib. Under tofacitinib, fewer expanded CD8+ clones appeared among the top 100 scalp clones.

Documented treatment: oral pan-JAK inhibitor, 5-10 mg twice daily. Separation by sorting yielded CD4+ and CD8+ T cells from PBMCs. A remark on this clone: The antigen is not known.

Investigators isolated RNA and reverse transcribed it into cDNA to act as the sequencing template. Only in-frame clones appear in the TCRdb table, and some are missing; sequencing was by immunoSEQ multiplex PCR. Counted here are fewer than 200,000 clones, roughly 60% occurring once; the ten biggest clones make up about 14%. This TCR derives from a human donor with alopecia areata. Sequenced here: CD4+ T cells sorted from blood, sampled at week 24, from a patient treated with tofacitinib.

CDR3 sequence: CASSHRGGPETQYF. DNA for the CDR3: TGTGCCAGCAGCCACCGCGGGGGCCCGGAGACCCAGTACTTC. The gene calls are TRBV7-3 and TRBJ2-5; perhaps TRBD2 as D (7 bases). This CDR3 region has 14 residues. Per germline, CDR1 SGHTA and CDR2 FQGTGA. Trimming took 5 bases from V and 5 from J, leaving 15 bases between them.